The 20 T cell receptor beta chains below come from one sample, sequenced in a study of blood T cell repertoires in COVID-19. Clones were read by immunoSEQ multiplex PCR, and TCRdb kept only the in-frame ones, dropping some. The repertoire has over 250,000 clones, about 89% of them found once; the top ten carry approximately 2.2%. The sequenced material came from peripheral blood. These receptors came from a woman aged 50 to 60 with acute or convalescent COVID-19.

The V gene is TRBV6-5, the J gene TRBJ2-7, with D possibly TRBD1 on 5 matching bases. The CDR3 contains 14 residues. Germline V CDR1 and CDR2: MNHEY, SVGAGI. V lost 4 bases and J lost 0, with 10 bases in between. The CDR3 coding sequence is TGTGCCAGCAGTTGGGGCAGAACCTCCTACGAGCAGTACTTC. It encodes CASSWGRTSYEQYF.

The CDR3 reads CATLPGQLNTEAFF. CDR3 in DNA: TGTGCCACCTTACCGGGACAGCTGAACACTGAAGCTTTCTTT. V and J are TRBV28 and TRBJ1-1; 7 bases match TRBD1. The CDR3 is made up of 14 amino acids. Germline-derived CDR1 and CDR2 are MDHEN and SYDVKM. The ends lost 10 bases at V and 0 bases at J; junction bases unmatched: 8.

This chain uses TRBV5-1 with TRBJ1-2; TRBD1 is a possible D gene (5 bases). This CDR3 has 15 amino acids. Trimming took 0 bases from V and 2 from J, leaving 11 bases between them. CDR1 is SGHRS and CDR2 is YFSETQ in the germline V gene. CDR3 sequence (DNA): TGCGCCAGCAGCTTGGCTACCGCAGGGAACTATGGCTACACCTTC. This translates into CASSLATAGNYGYTF.

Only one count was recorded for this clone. The CDR3 reads CASSQLAALYNEQFF. The CDR3 bases are TGTGCCAGCTCACAACTAGCCGCCCTTTACAATGAGCAGTTCTTC. This chain connects TRBV18 to TRBJ2-1; tentative D call: TRBD2 (6 bases). This CDR3 has 15 residues. Germline loops: CDR1 KGHSH, CDR2 LQKENI. V was cut by 4 bases and J by 4 bases, with 14 bases left in between.

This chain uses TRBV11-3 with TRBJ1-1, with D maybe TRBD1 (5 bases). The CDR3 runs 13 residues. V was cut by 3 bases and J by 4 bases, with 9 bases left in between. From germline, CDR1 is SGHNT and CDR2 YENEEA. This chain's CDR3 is CASSFQGGTEAFF. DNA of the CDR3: TGTGCCAGCAGCTTCCAGGGAGGCACTGAAGCTTTCTTT.

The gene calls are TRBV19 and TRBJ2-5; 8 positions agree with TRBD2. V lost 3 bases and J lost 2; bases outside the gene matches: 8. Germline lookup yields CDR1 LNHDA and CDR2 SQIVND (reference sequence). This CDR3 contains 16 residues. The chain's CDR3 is CASSISASGWQETQYF. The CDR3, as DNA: TGTGCCAGTAGTATCAGTGCTAGCGGGTGGCAAGAGACCCAGTACTTC.

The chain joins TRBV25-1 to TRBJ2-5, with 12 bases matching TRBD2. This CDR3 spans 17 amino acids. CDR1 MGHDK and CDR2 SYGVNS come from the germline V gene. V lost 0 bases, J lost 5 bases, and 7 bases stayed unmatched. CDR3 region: CASSEYASGRVGETQYF. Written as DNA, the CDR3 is TGTGCCAGCAGTGAATATGCTAGCGGGAGGGTGGGCGAGACCCAGTACTTC.

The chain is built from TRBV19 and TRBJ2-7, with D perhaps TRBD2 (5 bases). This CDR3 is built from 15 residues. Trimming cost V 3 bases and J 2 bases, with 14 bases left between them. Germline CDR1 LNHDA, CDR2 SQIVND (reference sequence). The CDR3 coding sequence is TGTGCCAGTAGTATTTATAGCGCCCGAACCTACGAGCAGTACTTC. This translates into CASSIYSARTYEQYF.

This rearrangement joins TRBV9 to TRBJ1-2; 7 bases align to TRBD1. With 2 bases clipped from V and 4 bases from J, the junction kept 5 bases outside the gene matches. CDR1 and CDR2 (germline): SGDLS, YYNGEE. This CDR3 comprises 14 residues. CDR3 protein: CASSVSRGFYGYTF. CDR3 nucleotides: TGTGCCAGCAGCGTCTCCAGGGGGTTCTATGGCTACACCTTC.

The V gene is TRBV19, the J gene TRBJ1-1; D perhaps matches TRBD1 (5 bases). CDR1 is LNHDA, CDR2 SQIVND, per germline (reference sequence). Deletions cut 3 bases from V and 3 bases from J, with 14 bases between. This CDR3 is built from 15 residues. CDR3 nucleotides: TGTGCCAGTAGTATGGGGCAGGGTAGGGACACTGAAGCTTTCTTT. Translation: CASSMGQGRDTEAFF.

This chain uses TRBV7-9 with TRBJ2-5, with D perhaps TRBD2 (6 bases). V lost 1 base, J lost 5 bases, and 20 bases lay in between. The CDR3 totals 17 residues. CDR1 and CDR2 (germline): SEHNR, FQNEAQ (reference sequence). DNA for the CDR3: TGTGCCAGCAGCTTAGGGGGTGGGAGGAAGCTCCCCGAGACCCAGTACTTC. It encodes CASSLGGGRKLPETQYF.

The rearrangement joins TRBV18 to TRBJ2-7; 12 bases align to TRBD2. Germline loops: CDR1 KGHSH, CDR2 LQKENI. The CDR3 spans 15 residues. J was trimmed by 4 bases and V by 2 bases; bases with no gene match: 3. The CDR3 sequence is CASSPATSGRYEQYF. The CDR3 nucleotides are TGTGCCAGCTCACCAGCTACTAGCGGGAGGTACGAGCAGTACTTC. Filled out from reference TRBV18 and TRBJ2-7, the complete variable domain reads NAGVMQNPRHLVRRRGQEARLRCSPMKGHSHVYWYRQLPEEGLKFMVYLQKENIIDESGMPKERFSAEFPKEGPSILRIQQVVRGDSAAYFCASSPATSGRYEQYFGPGTRLTVT.

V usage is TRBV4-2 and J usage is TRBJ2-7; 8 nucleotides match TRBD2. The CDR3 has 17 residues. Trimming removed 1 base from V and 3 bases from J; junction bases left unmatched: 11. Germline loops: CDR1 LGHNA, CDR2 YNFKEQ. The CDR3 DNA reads TGTGCCAGCAGCCAAGGGGGGAGCGGGAGCTCCCACTACGAGCAGTACTTC. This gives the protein CASSQGGSGSSHYEQYF.

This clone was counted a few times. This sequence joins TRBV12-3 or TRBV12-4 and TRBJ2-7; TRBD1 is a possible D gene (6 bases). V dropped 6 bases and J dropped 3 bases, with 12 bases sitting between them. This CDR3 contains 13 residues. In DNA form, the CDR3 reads TGTGCCAGCAGCCAAATACAGGGCTACGAGCAGTACTTC. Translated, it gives CASSQIQGYEQYF.

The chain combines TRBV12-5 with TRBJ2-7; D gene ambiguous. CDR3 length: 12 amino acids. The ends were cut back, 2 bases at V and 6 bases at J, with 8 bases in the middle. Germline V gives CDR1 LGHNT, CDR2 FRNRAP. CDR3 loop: CASGLTRSEQYF. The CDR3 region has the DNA TGTGCTAGTGGTTTGACCAGGTCCGAGCAGTACTTC.

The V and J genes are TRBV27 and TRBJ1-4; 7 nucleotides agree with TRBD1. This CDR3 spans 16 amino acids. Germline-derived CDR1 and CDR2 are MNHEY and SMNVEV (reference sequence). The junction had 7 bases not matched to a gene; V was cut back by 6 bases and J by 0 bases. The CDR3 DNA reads TGTGCCAGCAGGGACTACACAGGGGCAACTAATGAAAAACTGTTTTTT. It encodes CASRDYTGATNEKLFF. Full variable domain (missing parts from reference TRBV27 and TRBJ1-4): EAQVTQNPRYLITVTGKKLTVTCSQNMNHEYMSWYRQDPGLGLRQIYYSMNVEVTDKGDVPEGYKVSRKEKRNFPLILESPSPNQTSLYFCASRDYTGATNEKLFFGSGTQLSVL.

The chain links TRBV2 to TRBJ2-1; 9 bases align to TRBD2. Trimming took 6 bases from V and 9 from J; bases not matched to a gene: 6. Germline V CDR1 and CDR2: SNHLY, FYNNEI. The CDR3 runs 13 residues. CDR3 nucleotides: TGTGCCAGCAGGATGACTAGCGGAGGTGAGCAGTTCTTC. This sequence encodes CASRMTSGGEQFF.

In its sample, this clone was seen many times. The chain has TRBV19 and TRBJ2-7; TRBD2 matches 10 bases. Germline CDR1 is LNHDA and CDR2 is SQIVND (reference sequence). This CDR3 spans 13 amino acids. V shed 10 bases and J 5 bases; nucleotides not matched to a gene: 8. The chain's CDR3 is CATSSGRSHEQYF. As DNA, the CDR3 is TGTGCCACCAGTAGCGGGAGGAGCCACGAGCAGTACTTC.

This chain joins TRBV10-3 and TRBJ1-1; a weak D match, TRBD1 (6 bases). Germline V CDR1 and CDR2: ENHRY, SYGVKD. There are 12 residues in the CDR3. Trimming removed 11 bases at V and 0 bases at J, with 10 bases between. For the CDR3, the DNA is TGTGCCGCACGGACAGTGAACACTGAAGCTTTCTTT. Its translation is CAARTVNTEAFF.

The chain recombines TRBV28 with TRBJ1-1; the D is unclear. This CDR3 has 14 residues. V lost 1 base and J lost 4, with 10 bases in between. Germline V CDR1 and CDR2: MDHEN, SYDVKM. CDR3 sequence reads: CASSLLVFGTEAFF. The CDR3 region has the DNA TGTGCCAGCAGTTTATTAGTGTTTGGCACTGAAGCTTTCTTT.